The next 2 T cell receptor beta chains were all read from a single sample in a study of T cell clonality in common variable immunodeficiency. TCRdb's table, derived via immunoSEQ multiplex PCR, lists solely in-frame clones and lacks some. The sample holds under 35,000 clones, and no clone turns up only once. The sample consisted of peripheral blood mononuclear cells. The receptors stem from a person aged 18 to 75 in good health.

This clone has ten or more counts. The read finishes 3 residues shy of the CDR3 end, and the germline J gene is used to complete it. The chain combines TRBV7-2 with TRBJ1-5; D not certain. This CDR3 contains 13 residues. CDR1 is SGHTA, CDR2 FQGNSA, per germline. The V end was cut by 2 bases, the J end by 1 base, with 3 bases between. The CDR3 loop reads CASSLISNQPQHF. The sequenced CDR3 bases are TGTGCCAGCAGCTTAATAAGCAATCAGCCC.

There are many counts of this clone. The sequenced part of the CDR3 DNA is TGTGCCAGCTCACCACCTGGCGGGGCTACAGATACG. Translation gives CASSPPGGATDT. The full-length CDR3 reads as CASSPPGGATDTQYF. The gene calls are TRBV18 and TRBJ2-3; D possibly corresponds to TRBD2 (6 bases). The DNA ends 3 residues before the CDR3 does, and the rest of the CDR3 is filled in from the germline J gene. Germline CDR1 KGHSH, CDR2 LQKENI. The V gene lost 0 bases and the J gene lost 3 bases, with 10 bases spanning the gap. The CDR3 totals 15 residues.